The present entry profiles one T cell receptor beta chain with its context. The target antigen is unknown. The germline V and J ends were trimmed by 4 bases and 4 bases, with 20 bases remaining between them. The CDR3 extends over 16 amino acids. Germline V gene data show CDR1 as DFQATT and CDR2 as SNEGSKA (reference sequence). This sample is part of a study of blood T cells in healthy people across ages. General study findings and limits: Naive T cell percentage by flow cytometry tracked strongly with beta diversity.

Alongside a J-beta primer mix, a sample-barcoded 5' primer served in a second PCR lasting about 7 to 12 cycles. From the 5' RACE reads, TCRdb called clonotypes with MiXCR, one entry per CDR3 protein. The sample holds some 700,000 distinct CDR3 sequences, about 40% seen once. The sequenced sample consisted of blood. The receptor's source is a woman aged 60-75 years in good health. The chain combines TRBV20-1 with TRBJ1-5; a weak D match, TRBD1 (5 bases). The CDR3 is CSATGVMARGNQPQHF. The CDR3 nucleotides read TGCAGTGCTACCGGTGTGATGGCAAGGGGAAATCAGCCCCAGCATTTT.